The sequence of this T cell receptor (beta chain) was determined in a study of follicular helper T cells after annual influenza vaccination. Study results and limitations: Recurrent ICOS+CD38+ cTfh clonotypes included tetramer and AIM influenza-specific ones.

The CDR3 is 16 residues long. CDR1 is SGHAT and CDR2 is FQNNGV in the germline V gene. V dropped 5 bases and J dropped 3; count of bases not matched to a gene: 8. Comments on this clone: Its target is unknown.

Profiling relied on immunoSEQ multiplex PCR, and the TCRdb table lists in-frame clones only, not all of them. Of some 10,000 clones listed, 80% to 90% are singletons. Described time point: 2015-2016 season, 7 days after influenza vaccination. The sequence was obtained from an adult who received the influenza vaccine. The sequenced sample was CXCR5+ CD38- circulating T follicular helper cells from blood, obtained 7 days after influenza vaccination. Noted subset: circulating Tfh, non-naive CD4+CXCR5+PD-1+ (ICOS+CD38+ or ICOS-CD38-). This chain uses TRBV11-2 with TRBJ2-3; TRBD2 aligns across 10 bases. The CDR3 DNA follows: TGTGCCAGCAGCAGAAAGCGGGGGGGCGTTACAGATACGCAGTATTTT. This sequence encodes CASSRKRGGVTDTQYF.